A selection of T cell receptor beta chains follows, all from one sample in a study of T cell changes during pregnancy in multiple sclerosis. Assay: immunoSEQ multiplex PCR; the TCRdb copy retains only in-frame clones and omits some. This repertoire shows roughly 80,000 clones, 85% to 95% found once; its top ten account for about 2.5%. The specimen was peripheral blood, collected after pregnancy. Receptors originate from a female donor in good health, enrolled as a control in a pregnancy study. Both conserved end residues are part of each CDR3. The D gene is left open where the match is weak.

>TRBV21-1|-|TRBJ1-6
TGTGCCAGCAGCAATAAGGTCATAGGGGAAGATTCACCCCTCCACTTT
CASSNKVIGEDSPLHF
>TRBV27|-|TRBJ1-1
TGTGCCAGCAAATCGCGGGGAGGGGGCACTGAAGCTTTCTTT
CASKSRGGGTEAFF
>TRBV4-3|TRBD1|TRBJ2-3
TGCGCCAGCAGCCCATACAGGGGGAATGGGGCAGATACGCAGTATTTT
CASSPYRGNGADTQYF
>TRBV9|TRBD2|TRBJ2-5
TGTGCCAGCAGCGTAGCGAACGGGAGGACGGAGACCCAGTACTTC
CASSVANGRTETQYF
>TRBV19|-|TRBJ2-7
TGTGCCAGTAGGGCCAATTGGAGAGACTCCTACGAGCAGTACTTC
CASRANWRDSYEQYF
>TRBV28|TRBD2|TRBJ2-7
TGTGCCAGCAGGCCTAGCGGGAGGACCTACGAGCAGTACTTC
CASRPSGRTYEQYF
>TRBV30|-|TRBJ2-7
TGTGCCAGGGGGGGGGCCTACGAGCAGTACTTC
CARGGAYEQYF
>TRBV2|-|TRBJ2-1
TGTGCCAGCGATCGATATGGCCATGAGCAGTTCTTC
CASDRYGHEQFF
>TRBV5-6|-|TRBJ2-7
TGTGCCAGCAGCTTGAACGGCTACGAGCAGTACTTC
CASSLNGYEQYF
>TRBV28|TRBD2|TRBJ2-1
TGTGCCAGCAGCCGGACTAGCTTAGGGTACAATGAGCAGTTCTTC
CASSRTSLGYNEQFF